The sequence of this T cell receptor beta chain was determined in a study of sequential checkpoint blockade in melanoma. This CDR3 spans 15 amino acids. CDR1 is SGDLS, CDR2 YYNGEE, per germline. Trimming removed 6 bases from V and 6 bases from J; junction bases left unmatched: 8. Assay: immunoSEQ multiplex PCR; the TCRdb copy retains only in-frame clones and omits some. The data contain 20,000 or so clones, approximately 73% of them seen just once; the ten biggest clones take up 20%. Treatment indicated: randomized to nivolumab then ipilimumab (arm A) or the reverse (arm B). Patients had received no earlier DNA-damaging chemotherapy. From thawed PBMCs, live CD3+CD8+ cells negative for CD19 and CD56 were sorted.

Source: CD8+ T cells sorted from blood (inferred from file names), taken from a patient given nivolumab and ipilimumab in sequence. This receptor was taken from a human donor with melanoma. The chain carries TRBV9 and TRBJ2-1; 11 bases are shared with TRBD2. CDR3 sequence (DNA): TGTGCCAGCACGGCTGGAACTAGCGGGGGCAATGAGCAGTTCTTC. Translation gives CASTAGTSGGNEQFF. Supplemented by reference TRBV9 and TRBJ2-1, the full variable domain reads DSGVTQTPKHLITATGQRVTLRCSPRSGDLSVYWYQQSLDQGLQFLIQYYNGEERAKGNILERFSAQQFPDLHSELNLSSLELGDSALYFCASTAGTSGGNEQFFGPGTRLTVL.